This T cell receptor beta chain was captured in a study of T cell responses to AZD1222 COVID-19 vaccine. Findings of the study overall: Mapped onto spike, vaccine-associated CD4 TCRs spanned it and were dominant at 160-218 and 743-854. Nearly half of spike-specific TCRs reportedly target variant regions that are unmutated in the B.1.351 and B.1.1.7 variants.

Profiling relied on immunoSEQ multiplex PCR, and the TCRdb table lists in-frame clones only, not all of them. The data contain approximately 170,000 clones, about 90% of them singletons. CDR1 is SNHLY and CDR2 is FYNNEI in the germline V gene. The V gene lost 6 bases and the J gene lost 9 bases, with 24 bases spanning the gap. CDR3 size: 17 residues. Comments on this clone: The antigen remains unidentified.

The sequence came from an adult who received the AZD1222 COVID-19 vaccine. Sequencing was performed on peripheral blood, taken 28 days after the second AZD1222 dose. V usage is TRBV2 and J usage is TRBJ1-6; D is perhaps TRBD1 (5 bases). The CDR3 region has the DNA TGTGCCAGCAGCCTTGAGGCTCAGGGTGGATTAGGTTCACCCCTCCACTTT. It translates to CASSLEAQGGLGSPLHF.